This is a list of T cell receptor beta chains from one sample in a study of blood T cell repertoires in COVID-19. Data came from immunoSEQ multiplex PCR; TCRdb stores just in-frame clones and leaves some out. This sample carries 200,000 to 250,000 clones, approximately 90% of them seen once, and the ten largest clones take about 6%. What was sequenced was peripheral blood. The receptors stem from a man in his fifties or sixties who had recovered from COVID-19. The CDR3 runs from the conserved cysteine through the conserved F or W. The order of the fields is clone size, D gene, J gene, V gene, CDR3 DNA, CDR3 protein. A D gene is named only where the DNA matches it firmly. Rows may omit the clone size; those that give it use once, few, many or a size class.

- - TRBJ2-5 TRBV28 TGTGCCAGCAGTTTCCAACTTCGGGAGACCCAGTACTTC CASSFQLRETQYF
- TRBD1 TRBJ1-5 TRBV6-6 TGTGCCAGCAGTTTCGGGACAGAAAATCAGCCCCAGCATTTT CASSFGTENQPQHF
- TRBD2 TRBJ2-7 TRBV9 TGTGCCAGCAGCCGTCAACTAGCGGGGGCATCCGAGCAGTACTTC CASSRQLAGASEQYF
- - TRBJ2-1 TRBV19 TGTGCCAGTAGGTCCCCAGGGGCGTTGTACAATGAGCAGTTCTTC CASRSPGALYNEQFF
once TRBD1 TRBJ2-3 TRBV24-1 TGTGCCACCAGTGATACAGGGGGCACAGATACGCAGTATTTT CATSDTGGTDTQYF
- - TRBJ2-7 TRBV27 TGTGCCAGCAGGAGAGGGACATTCTACGAGCAGTACTTC CASRRGTFYEQYF
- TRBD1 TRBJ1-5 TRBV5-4 TGTGCCAGCAGCGCAGAACCGGGACAGGCGAGCAATCAGCCCCAGCATTTT CASSAEPGQASNQPQHF
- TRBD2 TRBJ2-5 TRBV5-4 TGTGCCAGCAGCTTGCCCCAGCGGGGGGGTCAAGAGACCCAGTACTTC CASSLPQRGGQETQYF
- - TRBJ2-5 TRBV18 TGTGCCAGCTCATACGACTGGGGCGAGACCCAGTACTTC CASSYDWGETQYF
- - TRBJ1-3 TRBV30 TGTGCCTGGAGTGGGGGGCCGGGGCACTCTGGAAACACCATATATTTT CAWSGGPGHSGNTIYF
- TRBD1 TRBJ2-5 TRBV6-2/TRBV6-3 TGTGCCAGCAGTCCGACAGGGGGGAAGACCCAGTACTTC CASSPTGGKTQYF
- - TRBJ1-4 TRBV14 TGTGCCAGCACCTCCCGGACAGTCAATGAAAAACTGTTTTTT CASTSRTVNEKLFF
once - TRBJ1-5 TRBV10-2 TGCGCCAGCAGTGAGGTCTGGGGGGTAGCGAATCAGCCCCAGCATTTT CASSEVWGVANQPQHF
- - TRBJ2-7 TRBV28 TGTGCCGGGGGTGCGGGGTCCTCCTACGAGCAGTACTTC CAGGAGSSYEQYF
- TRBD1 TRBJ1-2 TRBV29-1 TGCAGCGTTGAAAAGGGGACAGACTATGGCTACACCTTC CSVEKGTDYGYTF
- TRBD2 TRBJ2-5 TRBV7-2 TGTGCCAGCAGCCGCCGGACTAGCGGGGGTACCGAGACCCAGTACTTC CASSRRTSGGTETQYF
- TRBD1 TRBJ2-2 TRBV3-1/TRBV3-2 TGTGCCAGCAGCCCAATGGACAGGGGACGGGGGGAGCTGTTTTTT CASSPMDRGRGELFF
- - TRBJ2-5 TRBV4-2 TGTGCCAGCAGCCAAGGGGGCAGCCTAGAAAGGGAGACCCAGTACTTC CASSQGGSLERETQYF
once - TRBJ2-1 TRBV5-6 TGTGCCAGCAGCTTGGTGACGGAGACGCAGTTCTTC CASSLVTETQFF
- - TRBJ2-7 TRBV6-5 TGTGCCAGCCGATTCGACAGCTCCTACGAGCAGTACTTC CASRFDSSYEQYF
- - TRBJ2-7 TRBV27 TGTGCCAGCTCCACCAGGGGACCCTACGAGCAGTACTTC CASSTRGPYEQYF
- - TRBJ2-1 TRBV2 TGTGCCAGCCTTCCGACAGGTAGCAACAATGAGCAGTTCTTC CASLPTGSNNEQFF
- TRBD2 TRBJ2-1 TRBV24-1 TGTGCCACCAGCGCTGCCGGGACTAGCCGTAACAATGAGCAGTTCTTC CATSAAGTSRNNEQFF
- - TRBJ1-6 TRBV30 TGTGCCTGGAAGAGGAGCTCCTATAATTCACCCCTCCACTTT CAWKRSSYNSPLHF
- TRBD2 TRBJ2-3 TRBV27 TGTGCCAGCAGTTCAAGGACTAGCGCCCGGGGGGATACGCAGTATTTT CASSSRTSARGDTQYF
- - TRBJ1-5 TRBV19 TGTGCCAGTAGTGGGCCTTATCAGCCCCAGCATTTT CASSGPYQPQHF
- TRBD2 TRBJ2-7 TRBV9 TGTGCCAGCAGCGAGGGACTAGAGTTCTACGAGCAGTACTTC CASSEGLEFYEQYF
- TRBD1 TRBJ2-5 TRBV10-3 TGTGCCATCAGTGAGTCGACAGGGGAACAAGAGACCCAGTACTTC CAISESTGEQETQYF
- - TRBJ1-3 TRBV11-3 TGTGCCAGCAGCCTAGGAGACGGGTACTCTGGAAACACCATATATTTT CASSLGDGYSGNTIYF
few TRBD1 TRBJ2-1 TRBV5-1 TGCGCCAGCAGCTTGGGAACAGGGGGAGGTGAGCAGTTCTTC CASSLGTGGGEQFF
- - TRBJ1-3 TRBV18 TGTGCCAGCGCAACCGACAGATCCTCTGGAAACACCATATATTTT CASATDRSSGNTIYF
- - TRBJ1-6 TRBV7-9 TGTGCCAGCAGCTTAGCTTCGGGGGTGGTGGAATCACCCCTCCACTTT CASSLASGVVESPLHF
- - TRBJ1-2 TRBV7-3 TGTGCCAGCAGCTTAAGTGGCAGGGACAACGGTGGCTACACCTTC CASSLSGRDNGGYTF
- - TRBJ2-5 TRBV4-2 TGTGCCAGCAGCCCTCTCTTGGGTAGCGGAACGGAGACCCAGTACTTC CASSPLLGSGTETQYF
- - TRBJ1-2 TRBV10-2 TGCGCCAGCAGTGAAGGCCAGGGGTATGGCTACACCTTC CASSEGQGYGYTF
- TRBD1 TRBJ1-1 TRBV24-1 TGTGCCACCAGTGATGTCCCGGGACAGGGAATGACTGAAGCTTTCTTT CATSDVPGQGMTEAFF
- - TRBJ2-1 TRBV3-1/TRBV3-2 TGTGCCAGCAGCCGCAGCGGCGCTGAGCAGTTCTTC CASSRSGAEQFF
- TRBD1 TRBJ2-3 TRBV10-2 TGCGCCAGCAGTCGCCCCGGACAGGGTTCGCCGTATTTT CASSRPGQGSPYF
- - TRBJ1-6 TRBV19 TGTGCCAGTAGTGCCACCCTCAGGGGAATCACCTATAATTCACCCCTCCACTTT CASSATLRGITYNSPLHF
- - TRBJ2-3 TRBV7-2 TGTGCCAGCAGCTCCCGGACTACCCCCACAGATACGCAGTATTTT CASSSRTTPTDTQYF
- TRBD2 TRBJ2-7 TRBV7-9 TGTGCCAGCAGCTTTGGCGGGAGCAAAGACTACGAGCAGTACTTC CASSFGGSKDYEQYF
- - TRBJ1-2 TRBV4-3 TGCGCCAGCAGCCAAGATATAGGGGGTGGCTATGGCTACACCTTC CASSQDIGGGYGYTF
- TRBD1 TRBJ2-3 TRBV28 TGTGCCAGCTGTCCAGGGGGCGTCACAGATACGCAGTATTTT CASCPGGVTDTQYF
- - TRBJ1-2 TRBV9 TGTGCCAGCAGCCCCGACTATTCGGCTAACTATGGCTACACCTTC CASSPDYSANYGYTF
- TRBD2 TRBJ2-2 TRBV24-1 TGTGCCACGGGTAGCGGGGGGAGCACCGGGGAGCTGTTTTTT CATGSGGSTGELFF
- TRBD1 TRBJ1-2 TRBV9 TGTGCCAGCAGCGTAGACAACAGGGGACTTAGCTACACCTTC CASSVDNRGLSYTF
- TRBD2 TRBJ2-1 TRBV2 TGTGCCAGCAGTCTACTAGCGGGAGGGCCGAGGGGCAATGAGCAGTTCTTC CASSLLAGGPRGNEQFF
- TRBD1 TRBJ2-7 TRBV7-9 TGTGCCAGCACCTTCGGGACAGGGGTTTCCTACGAGCAGTACTTC CASTFGTGVSYEQYF
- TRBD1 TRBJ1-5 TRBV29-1 TGCAGCGCCCGGGACAGCCTCTATCAGCCCCAGCATTTT CSARDSLYQPQHF
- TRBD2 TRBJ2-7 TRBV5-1 TGCGCCAGCAGCTTTACTAGCGGGGAGTACGAGCAGTACTTC CASSFTSGEYEQYF
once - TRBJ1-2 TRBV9 TGTGCCAGCAGCGTAGAAGTACAGAATTATGGCTACACCTTC CASSVEVQNYGYTF
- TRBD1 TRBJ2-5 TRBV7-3 TGTGCCAGCAGCCAGGACAGGAAAGAGACCCAGTACTTC CASSQDRKETQYF
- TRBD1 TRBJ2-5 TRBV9 TGTGCCAGCAAAGCGGCAGGGGGAGAGACCCAGTACTTC CASKAAGGETQYF
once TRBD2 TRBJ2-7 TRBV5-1 TGCGCCAGCAGCTCGACTAGCGGGAGGGCCGTCTACGAGCAGTACTTC CASSSTSGRAVYEQYF
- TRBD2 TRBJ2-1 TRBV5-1 TGCGCCAGCAGCTTGGCGGGAGCGGGAGGCTACAATGAGCAGTTCTTC CASSLAGAGGYNEQFF
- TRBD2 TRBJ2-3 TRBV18 TGTGCCAGCTCACCACAAGCGGGAGCAGATACGCAGTATTTT CASSPQAGADTQYF
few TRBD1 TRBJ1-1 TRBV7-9 TGTGCCAGCAGCCCTGGTGGACAGGGGAGGTTGGAAGCTTTCTTT CASSPGGQGRLEAFF
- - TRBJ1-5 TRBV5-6 TGTGCCAGCAGCTTGGAGCGTTGGTTGCAAAATCAGCCCCAGCATTTT CASSLERWLQNQPQHF
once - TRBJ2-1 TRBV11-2 TGTGCCAGCAGCTTAGATCAAACAAGAGGTGAGCAGTTCTTC CASSLDQTRGEQFF
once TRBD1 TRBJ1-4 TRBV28 TGTGCCAGCTGGTCCTCGGACAGGGAGGGCGAAAAACTGTTTTTT CASWSSDREGEKLFF